What follows are 19 T cell receptor beta chains derived from one specimen sequenced in a study of T cell responses to AZD1222 COVID-19 vaccine. Profiled with immunoSEQ multiplex PCR; TCRdb holds only in-frame clones, not every one. The data hold 130,000 to 150,000 clones, with approximately 89% observed a single time. This material consisted of peripheral blood, taken on day 0 of AZD1222 vaccination. These receptors were collected from an adult in good health.

CDR3 amino acids: CASSQSAGVLVDTQYF. CDR3 DNA sequence: TGTGCCAGCAGCCAATCCGCGGGAGTTCTTGTAGATACGCAGTATTTT. This chain links TRBV4-2 with TRBJ2-3, with TRBD2 matching 7 bases. Germline V gene lookup returns CDR1 LGHNA and CDR2 YNFKEQ. V lost 2 bases, J lost 5 bases, and 10 bases stayed unmatched. The CDR3 is 16 residues long.

This clone came up once. The chain links TRBV5-6 to TRBJ1-2; D uncertain. The V end lost 1 base, the J end lost 7 bases, and 14 bases lay between the germline ends. CDR3 length: 14 residues. Germline V gene data show CDR1 as SGHDT and CDR2 as YYEEEE. In DNA form, the CDR3 reads TGTGCCAGCAGCTTGACAGCCCTCGGTCCTGGCTACACCTTC. Translated, it gives CASSLTALGPGYTF.

V is TRBV4-1 and J is TRBJ2-7; 7 nucleotides agree with TRBD1. This CDR3 region has 14 residues. Germline V gives CDR1 MGHRA, CDR2 YSYEKL. The V gene end was trimmed by 2 bases and the J gene end by 0 bases; junction bases not matched to a gene: 1. The CDR3 DNA reads as TGCGCCAGCAGCCAACGGGACAGCTCCTACGAGCAGTACTTC. Its protein product is CASSQRDSSYEQYF.

The chain couples TRBV27 to TRBJ1-5, with a weak D call TRBD1 (6 bases). This CDR3 is 16 amino acids long. Germline CDR1 is MNHEY and CDR2 is SMNVEV (reference sequence). V lost 0 bases, J lost 2 bases, and 11 bases lay in between. The DNA of the CDR3 is TGTGCCAGCAGTTTATCGGGGGAGGGGGGCAATCAGCCCCAGCATTTT. This codes for CASSLSGEGGNQPQHF.

The chain has TRBV19 and TRBJ1-5; the D gene is possibly TRBD1 (6 bases). Germline V gene sequence: CDR1 LNHDA, CDR2 SQIVND (reference sequence). This CDR3 contains 17 residues. V gave up 9 bases and J gave up 2 bases, with 23 bases separating them. This chain's CDR3 is CARVGAGGPLCNQPQHF. Written as DNA, the CDR3 is TGTGCCAGAGTGGGGGCAGGAGGGCCCCTTTGCAATCAGCCCCAGCATTTT. The full variable domain, its missing parts supplied by reference TRBV19 and TRBJ1-5, is DGGITQSPKYLFRKEGQNVTLSCEQNLNHDAMYWYRQDPGQGLRLIYYSQIVNDFQKGDIAEGYSVSREKKESFPLTVTSAQKNPTAFYLCARVGAGGPLCNQPQHFGDGTRLSIL.

The chain links TRBV7-3 to TRBJ2-1; TRBD1 matches at 11 bases. The CDR3 runs to 17 residues. V was pared by 4 bases and J by 6 bases, with 11 bases of the junction left unmatched. CDR1 and CDR2 from the germline V gene are SGHTA and FQGTGA. CDR3 nucleotide sequence: TGTGCCAGCAGCTCCCGGACAGGGGGCGGCCTGGTCAATGAGCAGTTCTTC. This translates into CASSSRTGGGLVNEQFF.

The chain carries TRBV4-3 and TRBJ2-7; 9 bases agree with TRBD1. The germline CDR1 and CDR2 sequences are LGHNA and YSLEER. The CDR3 consists of 16 residues. V dropped 0 bases and J dropped 3; count of bases not matched to a gene: 6. The CDR3 DNA is TGCGCCAGCAGCCAAGATAGACAGGGGGGGGGCTACGAGCAGTACTTC. It codes for CASSQDRQGGGYEQYF.

V and J are TRBV19 and TRBJ2-7; D is unresolved. Germline assignment: CDR1 LNHDA and CDR2 SQIVND (reference sequence). V shed 9 bases and J shed 6 bases, with 18 bases lying between them. This CDR3 is built from 13 residues. CDR3 loop: CASLADPWSEQYF. DNA of the CDR3: TGTGCCAGCCTTGCCGACCCATGGTCCGAGCAGTACTTC.

The chain employs TRBV15 and TRBJ1-3, with D hard to call. Germline V gene sequence: CDR1 LNHNV, CDR2 YYDKDF (reference sequence). V was pared by 0 bases and J by 0 bases, with 21 bases between. The CDR3 covers 20 residues. DNA for the CDR3: TGTGCCACCAGCAGAGATCTTCCTGGCAACCAGCCCTTCTCTGGAAACACCATATATTTT. This codes for CATSRDLPGNQPFSGNTIYF.

J is TRBJ1-3 and V is TRBV2; 10 bases line up with TRBD1. The CDR3 consists of 16 residues. J lost 1 base, V lost 6 bases, and 6 bases had no gene match. Germline-derived CDR1 and CDR2 are SNHLY and FYNNEI. CDR3 in DNA: TGTGCCAGCAGAAGGGGGACAGGGGCTTCTGGAAACACCATATATTTT. Amino acids: CASRRGTGASGNTIYF.

This sequence joins TRBV4-1 and TRBJ2-5, with D possibly matching TRBD2 (7 bases). The CDR3 length is 16 residues. Trimming stripped 0 bases from V and 3 bases from J, with 14 bases between. Per germline, CDR1 MGHRA and CDR2 YSYEKL. The CDR3 sequence: CASSQERGGGKETQYF. CDR3 nucleotides: TGCGCCAGCAGCCAAGAGAGGGGGGGAGGGAAAGAGACCCAGTACTTC.

The rearrangement joins TRBV12-3 or TRBV12-4 to TRBJ2-1; D ambiguous. The CDR3 covers 13 residues. The germline V and J ends were trimmed by 5 bases and 2 bases, with 7 bases remaining between them. The CDR3 nucleotides are TGTGCCAGCAGTCGAGAGACCTACAATGAGCAGTTCTTC. It encodes CASSRETYNEQFF.

The V call is TRBV15, the J call TRBJ2-7; 7 bases match TRBD1. The CDR3 runs 15 residues. Losses at the gene ends were 4 bases for V and 5 bases for J; bases not matched to a gene: 11. Germline V gene lookup returns CDR1 LNHNV and CDR2 YYDKDF (reference sequence). CDR3 nucleotides: TGTGCCACCAGCAAACTAACAGGGGTCCGCGACGAGCAGTACTTC. This encodes CATSKLTGVRDEQYF.

This clone was seen a handful of times. The gene calls are TRBV5-1 and TRBJ2-4; D is ambiguous. V lost 5 bases and J 8 bases, leaving 14 bases between the germline ends. Germline-derived CDR1 and CDR2 are SGHRS and YFSETQ. This CDR3 contains 13 residues. CDR3 protein: CASRDPSWDIQYF. The CDR3 coding sequence is TGCGCCAGCAGGGACCCGTCCTGGGACATTCAGTACTTC.

The chain recombines TRBV25-1 with TRBJ2-1; D is undetermined. The germline V gene encodes CDR1 MGHDK and CDR2 SYGVNS. CDR3 length equals 15 residues. Between the trimmed V and J ends, which lost 5 bases and 7 bases, there was a span of 18 bases. The CDR3 region is CASSPPGKSRNEQFF. Written as DNA, the CDR3 is TGTGCCAGCAGTCCCCCCGGAAAGTCTCGAAATGAGCAGTTCTTC.

This sequence joins TRBV6-5 and TRBJ1-6; 8 bases line up with TRBD1. This CDR3 has 14 residues. Trimming removed 5 bases from V and 8 bases from J; junction bases left unmatched: 5. CDR1 and CDR2 (germline): MNHEY, SVGAGI. The CDR3 coding sequence is TGTGCCAGCAGTAGACAGGGGATGGATTCACCCCTCCACTTT. It codes for CASSRQGMDSPLHF.

The J gene is TRBJ2-7, the V gene TRBV6-5; 10 bases are a match to TRBD2. Trimming at V came to 4 bases and at J to 6 bases, leaving 9 bases not matched to a gene. Germline CDR1 reads MNHEY; CDR2 reads SVGAGI. The CDR3 is 15 residues long. CDR3 amino acids: CASSSHASGGGEQYF. The CDR3 DNA reads TGTGCCAGCAGTTCCCACGCTAGCGGGGGAGGCGAGCAGTACTTC.

The rearrangement joins TRBV14 to TRBJ1-2; 9 positions match TRBD1. The CDR3 is made up of 16 amino acids. V dropped 0 bases and J dropped 2; count of bases not matched to a gene: 4. Germline assignment: CDR1 SGHDN and CDR2 FVKESK. This CDR3 reads CASSQDTGGANYGYTF. The DNA of the CDR3 is TGTGCCAGCAGCCAAGACACAGGGGGCGCGAACTATGGCTACACCTTC.

The chain employs TRBV12-2 and TRBJ2-7; no check of the table's D call, TRBD1, against the DNA was made. TRBV12-2 is marked as a pseudogene. This CDR3 has 16 residues. CDR3 residues: CASRLVERDRSYEQYF. The CDR3 DNA follows: TGTGCAAGTCGCTTAGTTGAACGGGACAGGTCCTACGAGCAGTACTTC.